The T cell receptor beta chain under discussion was sequenced for a study of cytomegalovirus exposure and HLA in healthy donors (dated by TCRdb to 2015 to 2018). Background for the entire study: An earlier analysis of about 530 of the donors reported about 280 Gb of sequence data and 117 million unique TCR beta sequences obtained from about 200 million T cells. Besides the first cohort of some 670 subjects, a separate validation cohort made up of 120 or so different subjects was used. A later analysis re-analyzed previously published TCR beta repertoires from approximately 670 donors and added high-resolution HLA genotyping to study TCR occurrence patterns. Donor age, sex, ethnicity and CMV serostatus were compiled together with the repertoire data. An earlier analysis of 587 of the donors used high-throughput TCR beta sequencing to judge whether each TCR beta V gene segment behaved as functional or pseudogenic. Every discovery cohort repertoire had been produced on one sequencing platform. HLA typing included class I and class II loci at four-digit resolution. The study aimed to test whether signatures of past pathogen exposure could be identified by cataloging public T cell receptors. Approximately 330 gigabases of sequencing data and around 80 million unique TCR sequences made up an early release that covered approximately 650 HLA-typed donors. A later genetic analysis took genome-wide SNP genotypes for about 55% of the 666 donors and used that subset as a discovery cohort. Among the approximately 420 genotyped donors, more than 70% belonged to the genetic ancestry cluster associated with self-reported Caucasian donors. Across under 500 genotyped donors of the cohort, an average of 235,054 unique TCR beta nucleotide sequences per donor were sequenced, and roughly 20% of those sequences were non-productive. Roughly five DR-DQ haplotypes were treated as single units for association and clustering because of strong linkage in the cohort. To predict cytomegalovirus infection status, the study combined high-throughput TCR immunosequencing, statistical association of individual TCRs with disease status, and machine learning. Using immunosequencing, the study profiled T cell repertoires from about 620 subjects and related those repertoires to cytomegalovirus serostatus. Typing coverage varied by locus: roughly 629-640 donors for A, B, C, DRB1 and DQB1; roughly 560 for DQA1; about 590 for DPA1; some 470 for DPB1. In the later analysis, no new phenotypic data were used to find candidate immune exposures; instead, reliance was placed on TCR beta sequences and their occurrence across donors. Study-wide conclusions, independent of this receptor: It was suggested by the authors that the approach could potentially be generalized to other disease states and immunological phenotypes. In a later genetic analysis, fewer N-insertions in productive TCRs were reported among donors in an Asian-associated ancestry cluster than the roughly 700-donor mean. According to a later analysis, parvovirus B19, influenza, CMV and Epstein-Barr virus appeared linked to several top co-occurrence clusters. Correlated functional status among segregating V segments might be attributable to linkage disequilibrium, but an unknown experimental factor could not be ruled out. According to a later analysis, most CMV-associated TCR beta chains appeared to be HLA-restricted, and the HLA associations seemed to be driven largely by CMV exposure. V-gene and J-gene trimming of TCR beta chains was associated with a missense DCLRE1C variant in a later genetic analysis, and the association was replicated in an independent cohort. Some IMGT-functional V segments, including TRBV6-2 and TRBV6-3, could not be told apart with the 87-base-pair reads, so those segments were excluded. Because HLA typing was unavailable for some donors at each locus, only the typed subset was used in association tests. For the cohort, immune exposure information was limited to CMV serostatus. When HLA alleles, especially DR and DQ, strongly co-occurred, attributing TCR associations to individual alleles was difficult. In a later analysis, HLA-associated TCR beta chains were found to be more clonally expanded and to have lower generation probabilities than equally common non-associated chains. In the study, some 160 TCR beta chains were listed as associated with cytomegalovirus. Cytomegalovirus status was reported to be diagnosed by the classifier with high specificity and sensitivity in both the original and validation cohorts. In vitro tests confirmed that a few of the cytomegalovirus-associated TCR beta chains recognize cytomegalovirus antigens. In this cohort, only TCR beta chains were sequenced, and detectable features were limited by the absence of alpha or paired-chain data. A further reported finding was that TCR beta sequences accurately predicted the HLA-A and HLA-B alleles for most subjects in the first cohort. Specific HLA alleles were associated with over 15,000 TCR beta sequences at a false discovery rate of 0.05 in a later analysis. A cluster of highly shared sequence variants was judged likely to represent a technical artifact of the sequencing pipeline. Most TCR sequences were seen in very few donors, while some public TCRs were found in many individuals. Sequencing depth was assumed to be roughly uniform across donors in the presence/absence analyses, though that assumption may not hold. In an earlier analysis of around 600 of the donors, most TCR beta V segments were observed in productive rearrangements about 87% or about 30% of the time, broadly matching IMGT annotations. A later analysis found that TCR association rates varied across HLA loci, with DRB1 alleles showing the most associated TCRs and HLA-C alleles the fewest. Over 15 rarely observed V segments, including chromosome 9 orphons, were excluded from the earlier analysis of 550 to 700 of the donors because counts were too low.

The cohort comprised approximately 700 healthy bone marrow donors. Cohort members were all nominally healthy when sampled, although unrecorded immune exposures were likely present. The donor was CMV seropositive and belonged to the group of more than 250 seropositive cohort members. Every donor gave a peripheral blood sample, and the peripheral blood mononuclear cells from that sample were used for TCR beta sequencing. Genomic DNA was extracted from the blood cell samples with the Qiagen DNeasy Blood Extraction Kit. Its CDR3 holds 16 amino acids, cysteine through phenylalanine. The only DNA kept is the CDR3, 48 bases in frame from the first base. The protocol used for the library was the immunoSEQ multiplex PCR assay. A mixture of 60 forward primers for TCR Vbeta segments and 13 reverse primers for TCR Jbeta segments was used in the multiplex PCR. The CDR3 region of rearranged TCR beta genes was amplified from genomic DNA by a multiplex PCR assay. The Illumina HiSeq System was used to sequence the amplified TCR beta libraries as 87-base-pair reads. Per the authors' processing: A later analysis tallied roughly 78 million unique TCR beta chains across the 610 or so repertoires, and around 10 million of those chains were shared by two or more donors. To remove PCR and sequencing errors, raw reads were error-corrected and collapsed into unique sequences using a nearest-neighbor algorithm that merged closely related sequences. V, D and J gene segments were assigned by aligning CDR3 sequences to IMGT reference sequences. For a sequence to be retained, a match of at least six nucleotides was required to both a V gene segment and a J gene segment. Rearrangements were called productive when the CDR3 lacked stop codons and stayed in frame with V and J; all others were non-productive. Following IMGT convention, CDR3 was defined as the stretch from the second conserved V-encoded cysteine up to the conserved J-encoded phenylalanine. Sequences without an unambiguous match to a single V gene segment were excluded from the earlier analysis of 587 of the donors. In an earlier analysis of roughly 500 of the donors, V segments were called functional above 56.7% productive rearrangements and were called segregating when the between-donor standard deviation exceeded 5%. A statistical classification framework was developed to diagnose cytomegalovirus status using the catalog of TCR beta chain sequences. A later analysis assigned V and J genes by comparing TCR nucleotide sequences with IMGT/GENE-DB human TR gene sequences. In a later analysis, CDR3 sequences and most-parsimonious VDJ recombination scenarios were assigned using the TCRdist pipeline. In a later analysis, each TCR beta chain was defined by its CDR3 amino acid sequence together with its V-gene family, and reads lacking a unique V-gene family were excluded. As a way to deal with suspected cross-contamination and a sequencing artifact, a later analysis dropped over 550 nucleotide sequences that were highly shared and had low generation probability. For each public chain, a later analysis derived a clonal expansion index from normalized ranks of inferred template counts within each repertoire. In a later analysis, generation probabilities were computed using a VDJ recombination model fitted to out-of-frame rearrangements, and the results were checked against IGoR. A later analysis scored TCR-TCR, TCR-HLA and TCR-CMV co-occurrence with hypergeometric tests, applying a repertoire-size bias correction to TCR pairs. In a later analysis, false discovery rates were estimated by permuting HLA or CMV assignments 20 times. In a later analysis, co-occurring TCRs were grouped using DBSCAN, and TCRdist sequence similarity was added for clustering within HLA-allele-positive subsets. Repertoires with fewer than 30,000 or more than 120,000 public chains, plus five repertoires with anomalous nucleotide sharing, were excluded from co-occurrence clustering. The table was pulled from immuneACCESS by TCRdb, which kept in-frame rearrangements only. Such tables lose some clones; where checked, under half of the loss comes from unresolved V genes, and the rest has no known cause. Clone size and V and J calls were adopted from that table, with D and trimming inferred from the DNA. The sample records about 180,000 clones, around 80% of which are singletons. Clones ranked in the top ten supply roughly 2.5% of the sample.

On this clone: It has no known antigen specificity. There are no base qualities to consult, and no much larger clone falls within one base.

The sample comprised PBMCs. This TCR derives from a woman aged 30 to 39 in good health and CMV-seropositive. Recombination connected TRBV21-1 to TRBJ2-7; the D segment call TRBD1 is taken from the table without a DNA check. TRBV21-1 is shown as a pseudogene. The nucleotide sequence is given as TGTGCCAGCAGCCCAACCGGGACAGGGGGCTCCATCGAGCAGTACTTC. It codes for CASSPTGTGGSIEQYF.